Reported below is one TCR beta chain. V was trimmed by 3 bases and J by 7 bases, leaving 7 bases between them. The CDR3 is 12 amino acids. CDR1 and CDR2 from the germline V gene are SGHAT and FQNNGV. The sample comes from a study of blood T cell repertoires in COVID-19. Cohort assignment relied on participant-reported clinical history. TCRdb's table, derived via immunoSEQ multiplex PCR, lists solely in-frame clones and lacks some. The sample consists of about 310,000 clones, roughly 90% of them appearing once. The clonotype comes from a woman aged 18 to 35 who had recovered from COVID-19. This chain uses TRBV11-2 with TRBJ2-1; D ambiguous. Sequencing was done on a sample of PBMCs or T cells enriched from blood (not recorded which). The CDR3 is CASSLSANEQFF. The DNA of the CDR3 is TGTGCCAGCAGCTTGAGTGCTAATGAGCAGTTCTTC. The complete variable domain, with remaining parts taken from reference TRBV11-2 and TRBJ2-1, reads EAGVAQSPRYKIIEKRQSVAFWCNPISGHATLYWYQQILGQGPKLLIQFQNNGVVDDSQLPKDRFSAERLKGVDSTLKIQPAKLEDSAVYLCASSLSANEQFFGPGTRLTVL.